A selection of T cell receptor beta chains follows, all from one sample in a study of blood T cell repertoires in COVID-19. Sequenced by immunoSEQ multiplex PCR; TCRdb stores in-frame clones only, minus some. The data contain roughly 360,000 clones, approximately 90% of them singletons. Sequenced material: PBMCs or T cells enriched from blood (not recorded which). The receptors here all came from a woman in her 30s with acute COVID-19. CDR3s include the opening cysteine and the closing phenylalanine or tryptophan. The D gene is left open where the match is weak. For some rows the clone size is stated as once, few or many, or as a class when expanded; others skip it.

d_gene: .; abundance: once; v_gene: TRBV4-3; j_gene: TRBJ2-4; CDR3nt: TGCGCCAGCAGCCAAGAGGGGGGAAACATTCAGTACTTC; CDR3aa: CASSQEGGNIQYF
d_gene: .; abundance: .; v_gene: TRBV4-3; j_gene: TRBJ2-5; CDR3nt: TGCGCCAGCAGCCAAGATACGGGGGTAAGAGAGACCCAGTACTTC; CDR3aa: CASSQDTGVRETQYF
d_gene: .; abundance: .; v_gene: TRBV5-8; j_gene: TRBJ2-7; CDR3nt: TGTGCCAGCAGCTTGGTTGGGGCAGTCTACGAGCAGTACTTC; CDR3aa: CASSLVGAVYEQYF
d_gene: TRBD1; abundance: .; v_gene: TRBV29-1; j_gene: TRBJ1-1; CDR3nt: TGCAGCGTTGGAGGGGACAGGGGGCGAAGCACTGAAGCTTTCTTT; CDR3aa: CSVGGDRGRSTEAFF
d_gene: TRBD1; abundance: .; v_gene: TRBV20-1; j_gene: TRBJ1-5; CDR3nt: TGCAGTGCTAGTGGACAGGGGAATAGCAATCAGCCCCAGCATTTT; CDR3aa: CSASGQGNSNQPQHF
d_gene: .; abundance: .; v_gene: TRBV18; j_gene: TRBJ2-3; CDR3nt: TGTGCCAGCTCACTCGCGGTAAGCACAGATACGCAGTATTTT; CDR3aa: CASSLAVSTDTQYF
d_gene: .; abundance: .; v_gene: TRBV5-1; j_gene: TRBJ1-4; CDR3nt: TGCGCCAGCAGCTTGGAAGGCAGGCGTCGTGAAGAAAAACTGTTTTTT; CDR3aa: CASSLEGRRREEKLFF
d_gene: TRBD2; abundance: .; v_gene: TRBV12-5; j_gene: TRBJ2-1; CDR3nt: TGTGCTAGTGGTTTGGTACTAGCGGGGGGGCCGATCTACAATGAGCAGTTCTTC; CDR3aa: CASGLVLAGGPIYNEQFF
d_gene: TRBD2; abundance: .; v_gene: TRBV12-5; j_gene: TRBJ2-1; CDR3nt: TGTGCTAGTGGTTTCGGACTAGCGGGGGGCGGGGATGAGCAGTTCTTC; CDR3aa: CASGFGLAGGGDEQFF
d_gene: .; abundance: .; v_gene: TRBV5-6; j_gene: TRBJ1-2; CDR3nt: TGTGCCAGCAGCGGGCATGGGGCATATGGCTACACCTTC; CDR3aa: CASSGHGAYGYTF
d_gene: TRBD2; abundance: .; v_gene: TRBV11-3; j_gene: TRBJ2-3; CDR3nt: TGTGCCAGCAGCTTAGAGGGGACTAGCGCAACCAGCACAGATACGCAGTATTTT; CDR3aa: CASSLEGTSATSTDTQYF
d_gene: TRBD2; abundance: few; v_gene: TRBV7-9; j_gene: TRBJ2-1; CDR3nt: TGTGCCAGCAGCTCCCTGCCGGGACTAGCCTACAATGAGCAGTTCTTC; CDR3aa: CASSSLPGLAYNEQFF
d_gene: .; abundance: .; v_gene: TRBV7-8; j_gene: TRBJ1-6; CDR3nt: TGTGCCAGCAGCCGAGAAACAGGGCCTCAGTCACCCCTCCACTTT; CDR3aa: CASSRETGPQSPLHF
d_gene: .; abundance: .; v_gene: TRBV27; j_gene: TRBJ1-2; CDR3nt: TGTGCCAGCAGCCTCACGCCCCGGGGTGAGTGGTATGGCTACACCTTC; CDR3aa: CASSLTPRGEWYGYTF
d_gene: .; abundance: .; v_gene: TRBV7-9; j_gene: TRBJ1-4; CDR3nt: TGTGCCAGCAGCTTACCAGGAATTAGTGAAAAACTGTTTTTT; CDR3aa: CASSLPGISEKLFF
d_gene: .; abundance: .; v_gene: TRBV4-1; j_gene: TRBJ1-1; CDR3nt: TGCGCCAGCAGCCAAGACGGCGGCAGCAACACTGAAGCTTTCTTT; CDR3aa: CASSQDGGSNTEAFF
d_gene: .; abundance: .; v_gene: TRBV20-1; j_gene: TRBJ2-1; CDR3nt: TGCAGTGCTAGTCTAGCAACCTTAGACAATGAGCAGTTCTTC; CDR3aa: CSASLATLDNEQFF
d_gene: .; abundance: .; v_gene: TRBV9; j_gene: TRBJ2-1; CDR3nt: TGTGCCAGCAGCGCATCCGGGACAGAGCAGTTCTTC; CDR3aa: CASSASGTEQFF
d_gene: .; abundance: once; v_gene: TRBV7-9; j_gene: TRBJ1-1; CDR3nt: TGTGCCAGCAGCCTACACAGTAACACTGAAGCTTTCTTT; CDR3aa: CASSLHSNTEAFF
d_gene: .; abundance: .; v_gene: TRBV19; j_gene: TRBJ2-2; CDR3nt: TGTGCCAGTAGTATCCCGGGGGGCCTTAACACCGGGGAGCTGTTTTTT; CDR3aa: CASSIPGGLNTGELFF
d_gene: TRBD2; abundance: .; v_gene: TRBV19; j_gene: TRBJ2-3; CDR3nt: TGTGCCAGTAGTATCCCGGGACTAGGGAGCCGGGATACGCAGTATTTT; CDR3aa: CASSIPGLGSRDTQYF
d_gene: TRBD1; abundance: .; v_gene: TRBV14; j_gene: TRBJ1-2; CDR3nt: TGTGCCAGCAGCCTCACCCTTTCAGGGGGCCCATATGGCTACACCTTC; CDR3aa: CASSLTLSGGPYGYTF
d_gene: .; abundance: .; v_gene: TRBV24-1; j_gene: TRBJ1-5; CDR3nt: TGTGCCACCAGTGACTCTTTCAATCAGCCCCAGCATTTT; CDR3aa: CATSDSFNQPQHF
d_gene: TRBD2; abundance: .; v_gene: TRBV6-5; j_gene: TRBJ2-1; CDR3nt: TGTGCCAGCAGTTACTCTAGCGGGGTTCACAATGAGCAGTTCTTC; CDR3aa: CASSYSSGVHNEQFF
d_gene: TRBD1; abundance: many; v_gene: TRBV6-1; j_gene: TRBJ2-4; CDR3nt: TGTGCCAGCAGTGTGAGGGACAGGGACTTTTTAGCCAAAAACATTCAGTACTTC; CDR3aa: CASSVRDRDFLAKNIQYF
d_gene: .; abundance: .; v_gene: TRBV5-1; j_gene: TRBJ1-4; CDR3nt: TGCGCCAGCAGCCTAGGACAAGCAACTAATGAAAAACTGTTTTTT; CDR3aa: CASSLGQATNEKLFF
d_gene: .; abundance: .; v_gene: TRBV5-6; j_gene: TRBJ1-2; CDR3nt: TGTGCCAGCAGCTTGCTGGAGGGGAACTATGGCTACACCTTC; CDR3aa: CASSLLEGNYGYTF
d_gene: .; abundance: once; v_gene: TRBV10-3; j_gene: TRBJ1-5; CDR3nt: TGTGCCATCAGTGGAGTATTCCGGGATAGCAATCAGCCCCAGCATTTT; CDR3aa: CAISGVFRDSNQPQHF
d_gene: .; abundance: .; v_gene: TRBV10-1; j_gene: TRBJ2-2; CDR3nt: TGCGCCAGCAGTTCCCGACAGGCCGGACCCGGGGAGCTGTTTTTT; CDR3aa: CASSSRQAGPGELFF
d_gene: .; abundance: once; v_gene: TRBV2; j_gene: TRBJ2-1; CDR3nt: TGTGCCAGCAGTCAACGGGACACCCGGTCTGAGCAGTTCTTC; CDR3aa: CASSQRDTRSEQFF
d_gene: .; abundance: .; v_gene: TRBV18; j_gene: TRBJ2-2; CDR3nt: TGTGCCAGCTCACGAGGACCCGGGAACAGAGAGAACACCGGGGAGCTGTTTTTT; CDR3aa: CASSRGPGNRENTGELFF
d_gene: TRBD1; abundance: few; v_gene: TRBV30; j_gene: TRBJ2-7; CDR3nt: TGTGCCCTCGGACAGGGGGGCGGCGAGCAGTACTTC; CDR3aa: CALGQGGGEQYF
d_gene: .; abundance: .; v_gene: TRBV9; j_gene: TRBJ2-2; CDR3nt: TGTGCCAGCAGTAATGCCAGGCAGACGCGGGCCGGGGAGCTGTTTTTT; CDR3aa: CASSNARQTRAGELFF
d_gene: .; abundance: .; v_gene: TRBV21-1; j_gene: TRBJ2-7; CDR3nt: TGTGCCAGCAGCAGTAGGACTAGCGGCTACGCCTACGAGCAGTACTTC; CDR3aa: CASSSRTSGYAYEQYF
d_gene: TRBD1; abundance: .; v_gene: TRBV5-5; j_gene: TRBJ2-3; CDR3nt: TGTGCCAGCAGCTTGAGTCACTGGACAGGGGCGTTAGGCACAGATACGCAGTATTTT; CDR3aa: CASSLSHWTGALGTDTQYF
d_gene: TRBD2; abundance: .; v_gene: TRBV3-1/TRBV3-2; j_gene: TRBJ2-7; CDR3nt: TGTGCCAGCAGCCCAACTAGCGGGAACACCTACGAGCAGTACTTC; CDR3aa: CASSPTSGNTYEQYF
d_gene: TRBD2; abundance: .; v_gene: TRBV7-2; j_gene: TRBJ2-7; CDR3nt: TGTGCCAGCAGCTTAGGGCGACTAGCGGTGTCCTACGAGCAGTACTTC; CDR3aa: CASSLGRLAVSYEQYF
d_gene: .; abundance: .; v_gene: TRBV3-1/TRBV3-2; j_gene: TRBJ1-1; CDR3nt: TGTGCCAGCAGCCAAGATTTACTTACCGGGAGGAACACTGAAGCTTTCTTT; CDR3aa: CASSQDLLTGRNTEAFF
d_gene: .; abundance: .; v_gene: TRBV6-5; j_gene: TRBJ1-5; CDR3nt: TGTGCCAGCAGTTACGACAGGCAAAATCAGCCCCAGCATTTT; CDR3aa: CASSYDRQNQPQHF
d_gene: .; abundance: .; v_gene: TRBV6-5; j_gene: TRBJ2-1; CDR3nt: TGTGCCAGCAGCTCCGGACAGAGAAAGAACAATGAGCAGTTCTTC; CDR3aa: CASSSGQRKNNEQFF
d_gene: TRBD2; abundance: .; v_gene: TRBV19; j_gene: TRBJ2-1; CDR3nt: TGTGCCAGTAGTATACCGGGGGGCTCCTACAATGAGCAGTTCTTC; CDR3aa: CASSIPGGSYNEQFF
d_gene: .; abundance: few; v_gene: TRBV28; j_gene: TRBJ2-1; CDR3nt: TGTGCCAGCAGTAGGACTTACAATGAGCAGTTCTTC; CDR3aa: CASSRTYNEQFF
d_gene: .; abundance: .; v_gene: TRBV2; j_gene: TRBJ2-3; CDR3nt: TGTGCCAGCAGTGAAGCGCAGCTCGGGTATACGCAGTATTTT; CDR3aa: CASSEAQLGYTQYF
d_gene: .; abundance: few; v_gene: TRBV5-1; j_gene: TRBJ1-2; CDR3nt: TGCGCCAGCAGAGTCGGACATGGTGATGGCTACACCTTC; CDR3aa: CASRVGHGDGYTF
d_gene: .; abundance: .; v_gene: TRBV4-3; j_gene: TRBJ1-2; CDR3nt: TGCGCCAGCAGCCAAGATTTCGGACAGACCAACTATGGCTACACCTTC; CDR3aa: CASSQDFGQTNYGYTF